This T cell receptor (beta chain) appears in the sequencing data of a study of blood T cell repertoires in COVID-19 (TCRdb year 2020). Regarding the study in general: Samples from collaborators originated in the United States, Italy and Spain and spanned both the acute and convalescent phases of COVID-19. The material from the prospective study consisted of cDNA or gDNA derived from T cells, B-cell-depleted T cells, or PBMCs. The dataset comprised deeply sampled blood TCRbeta repertoires from subjects exposed to, actively infected with, or recovered from COVID-19. The repertoires were released in a freely available public database intended as a resource for research on the immune response to SARS-CoV-2. Samples came from the ongoing ImmuneRACE study (first 160 participants) plus 1,254 subjects from 6 global collaborators. A de-identified subject ID, COVID-19 status, age in years and sex were almost always included in the sample metadata. Where HLA class I and class II types were available, the types were taken from metadata supplied by the sample provider, not from assay-based typing. Study-wide findings and limitations: Clinical and demographic metadata were provided uncurated, with the amount varying by source and participant.

The CDR3 runs 13 residues from the cysteine to the phenylalanine. The retained sequence is limited to the CDR3, 39 bases, with the frame set at the first base. At the junction V is shortened by 3 bases and J by 13 bases, with 16 bases in between. CDR1 MNHNS and CDR2 SASEGT are derived from the germline V gene. Samples from volunteer blood donors who had recovered from COVID-19 were contributed by a second Seattle source. Each collaborating institution followed its own protocols to collect whole blood in K2EDTA tubes. For TCRbeta analysis, collaborator samples were shipped as frozen whole blood, as isolated PBMCs, or as DNA extracted from either sample type. TCRbeta CDR3 regions were amplified from genomic DNA by means of the immunoSEQ Assay, a bias-controlled multiplex PCR. On the authors' methods: Nucleated cell counts per sample were estimated from amplification of reference gene primers within the assay. Sequence reads were collapsed and filtered to measure the absolute abundance of every unique TCRbeta CDR3 rearrangement. Productive Simpson clonality was computed per sample as the square root of Simpson's diversity index over productive rearrangements. TCRdb took over this immuneACCESS table, retaining in-frame rearrangements with V and J assigned. Such tables are incomplete; in checked studies, under half of the missing clones stem from an unresolved V gene, and the remainder is unexplained. The V and J calls and the clone size are those of that table, but D and trimming were determined from the DNA. In this sample the table shows some 180,000 clones, more than 60% of which occur a single time. The ten largest account for roughly 13% of the sample.

Regarding this clone: This clone's antigen is unknown. One base away there is no much larger clone; base qualities are not given.

The chain was built from TRBV6-1 and TRBJ2-1; TRBD2 might be the D gene, on 5 matching bases. Specimen: peripheral blood. This TCR came from a man over 45 who had recovered from COVID-19. The DNA reads as follows: TGTGCCAGCAGTGACGTGACTAACTCTAAACAGTTCTTC. Translated, this gives CASSDVTNSKQFF.